The sequence of this T cell receptor beta chain was determined in a study of blood T cell repertoires in COVID-19. Study context: The origin of the acute and convalescent COVID-19 samples was the United States, Italy and Spain. From T cells, B-cell-depleted T cells, or PBMCs came the material, which was cDNA or gDNA.

The CDR3 sequence is 14 residues long. V lost 5 bases to trimming and J lost 4 bases, with 14 bases between them. Germline V lookup: CDR1 SGHNT, CDR2 YENEEA. Per the authors' pipeline: Reference gene primer amplification in the assay estimated nucleated cell counts. Clones were sequenced by immunoSEQ multiplex PCR, and TCRdb holds only the in-frame ones, with some missing. From that table come the V and J calls and clone size; the DNA was used to work out D and trimming. Found here are around 83,000 clones, around 84% of them singletons; the top ten hold 8%. The sample comprised peripheral blood. The chain combines TRBV11-3 with TRBJ1-1; TRBD1 is a possible D gene (5 bases). This TCR was sampled from a man at least 80 years old with active or convalescent COVID-19. The CDR3 is CASSPKGLGTEAFF. The CDR3, as DNA: TGTGCCAGCAGCCCGAAGGGGCTTGGCACTGAAGCTTTCTTT.